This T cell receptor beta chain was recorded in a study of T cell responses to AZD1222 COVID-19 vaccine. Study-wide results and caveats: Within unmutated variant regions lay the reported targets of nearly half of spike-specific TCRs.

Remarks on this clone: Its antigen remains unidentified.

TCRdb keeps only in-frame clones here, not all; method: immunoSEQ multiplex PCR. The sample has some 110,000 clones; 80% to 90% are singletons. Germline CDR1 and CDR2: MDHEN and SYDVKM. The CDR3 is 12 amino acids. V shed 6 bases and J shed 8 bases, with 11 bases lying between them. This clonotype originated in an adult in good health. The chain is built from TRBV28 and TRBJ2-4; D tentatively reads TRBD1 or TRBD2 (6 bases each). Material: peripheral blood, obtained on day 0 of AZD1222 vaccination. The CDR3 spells CASRGGNDIQYF. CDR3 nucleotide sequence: TGTGCCAGCAGGGGGGGCAATGACATTCAGTACTTC.